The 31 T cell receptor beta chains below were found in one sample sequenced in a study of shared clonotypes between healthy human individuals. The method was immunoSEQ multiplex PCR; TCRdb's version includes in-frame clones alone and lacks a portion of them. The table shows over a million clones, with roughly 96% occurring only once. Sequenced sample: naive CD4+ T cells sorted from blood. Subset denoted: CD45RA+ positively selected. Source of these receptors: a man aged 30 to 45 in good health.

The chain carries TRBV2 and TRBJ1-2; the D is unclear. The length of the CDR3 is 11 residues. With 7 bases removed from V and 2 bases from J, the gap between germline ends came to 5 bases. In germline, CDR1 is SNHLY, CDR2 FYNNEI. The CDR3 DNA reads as TGTGCCAGCAAGAGGAACTATGGCTACACCTTC. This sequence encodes CASKRNYGYTF.

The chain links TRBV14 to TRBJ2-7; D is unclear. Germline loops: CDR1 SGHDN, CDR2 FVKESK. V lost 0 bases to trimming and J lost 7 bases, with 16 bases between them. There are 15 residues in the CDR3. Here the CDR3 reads CASSQEVIWGREQYF. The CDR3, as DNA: TGTGCCAGCAGCCAAGAGGTGATCTGGGGTAGGGAGCAGTACTTC.

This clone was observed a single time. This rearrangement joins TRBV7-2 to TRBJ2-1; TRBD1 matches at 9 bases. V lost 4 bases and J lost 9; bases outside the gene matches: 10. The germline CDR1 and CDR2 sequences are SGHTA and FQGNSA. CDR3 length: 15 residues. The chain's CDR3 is CASSWDRDLYTEQFF. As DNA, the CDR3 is TGTGCCAGCAGCTGGGACAGGGATCTTTATACTGAGCAGTTCTTC.

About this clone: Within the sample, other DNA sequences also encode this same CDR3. DNA for the CDR3: TGCGCCAGCAGCCTGGAGGGCACCGGGGAGCTGTTTTTT. Translated: CASSLEGTGELFF. V and J are TRBV5-1 and TRBJ2-2, with D perhaps TRBD2 (6 bases). V lost 4 bases to trimming and J lost 4 bases, with 8 bases between them. Per the germline V gene, CDR1 is SGHRS and CDR2 is YFSETQ. The CDR3 is made up of 13 amino acids.

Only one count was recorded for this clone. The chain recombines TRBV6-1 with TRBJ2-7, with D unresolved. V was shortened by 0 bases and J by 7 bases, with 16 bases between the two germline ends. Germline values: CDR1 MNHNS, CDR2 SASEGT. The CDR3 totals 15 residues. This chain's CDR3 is CASSEASGITREQYF. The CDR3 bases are TGTGCCAGCAGTGAAGCCTCCGGAATAACGAGGGAGCAGTACTTC.

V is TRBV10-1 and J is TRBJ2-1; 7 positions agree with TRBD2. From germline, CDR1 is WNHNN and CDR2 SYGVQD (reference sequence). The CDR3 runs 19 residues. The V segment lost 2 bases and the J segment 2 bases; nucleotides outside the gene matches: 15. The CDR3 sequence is CASSERGQRRSGTYNEQFF. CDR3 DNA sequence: TGCGCCAGCAGTGAGAGGGGCCAGCGTAGGAGCGGGACCTACAATGAGCAGTTCTTC.

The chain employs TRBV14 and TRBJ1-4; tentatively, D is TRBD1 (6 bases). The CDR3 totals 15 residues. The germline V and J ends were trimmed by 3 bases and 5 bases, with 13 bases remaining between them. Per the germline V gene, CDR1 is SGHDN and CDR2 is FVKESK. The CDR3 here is CASSQSTGRNEKLFF. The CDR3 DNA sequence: TGTGCCAGCAGCCAGTCGACAGGACGAAATGAAAAACTGTTTTTT.

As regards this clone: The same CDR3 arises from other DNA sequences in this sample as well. CDR3 DNA: TGTGCCAGCTCACCGAGGTCCTACGAGCAGTACTTC. This gives the protein CASSPRSYEQYF. The rearrangement joins TRBV18 to TRBJ2-7, with D hard to call. Deletions cut 3 bases from V and 1 base from J, with 4 bases between. The germline V gene has CDR1 KGHSH and CDR2 LQKENI. The CDR3 runs to 12 residues.

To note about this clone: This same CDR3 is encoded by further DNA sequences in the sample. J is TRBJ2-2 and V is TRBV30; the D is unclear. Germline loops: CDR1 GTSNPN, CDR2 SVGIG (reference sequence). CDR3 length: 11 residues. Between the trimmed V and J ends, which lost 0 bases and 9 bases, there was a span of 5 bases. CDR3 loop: CAWSVLRELFF. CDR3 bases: TGTGCCTGGAGTGTCCTAAGGGAGCTGTTTTTT.

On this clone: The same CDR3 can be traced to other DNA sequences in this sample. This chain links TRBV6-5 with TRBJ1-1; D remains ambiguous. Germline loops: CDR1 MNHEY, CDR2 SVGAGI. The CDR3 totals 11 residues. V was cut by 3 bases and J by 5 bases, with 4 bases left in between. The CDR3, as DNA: TGTGCCAGCAGTTATGGGACTGAAGCTTTCTTT. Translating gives CASSYGTEAFF.

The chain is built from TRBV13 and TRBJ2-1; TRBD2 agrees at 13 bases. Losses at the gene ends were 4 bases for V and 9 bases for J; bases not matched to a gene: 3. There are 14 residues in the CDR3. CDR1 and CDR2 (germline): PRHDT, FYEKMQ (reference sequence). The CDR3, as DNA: TGTGCCAGCAGCTCGGGACTAGCGGGAAGTGAGCAGTTCTTC. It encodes CASSSGLAGSEQFF. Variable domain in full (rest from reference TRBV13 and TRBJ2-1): AAGVIQSPRHLIKEKRETATLKCYPIPRHDTVYWYQQGPGQDPQFLISFYEKMQSDKGSIPDRFSAQQFSDYHSELNMSSLELGDSALYFCASSSGLAGSEQFFGPGTRLTVL.

The CDR3 sequence is CASSPSRSPNTEAFF. In DNA, the CDR3 is TGCGCCAGCAGCCCTTCGCGGAGTCCGAACACTGAAGCTTTCTTT. This chain connects TRBV10-1 to TRBJ1-1; D remains unclear. The CDR3 contains 15 residues. V shed 6 bases and J shed 1 base, with 15 bases lying between them. Germline V gene sequence: CDR1 WNHNN, CDR2 SYGVQD (reference sequence).

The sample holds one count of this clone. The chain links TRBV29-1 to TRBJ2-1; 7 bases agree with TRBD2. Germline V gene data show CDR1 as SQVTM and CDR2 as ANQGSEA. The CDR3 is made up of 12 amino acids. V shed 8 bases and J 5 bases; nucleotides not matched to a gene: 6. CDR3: CSTGLGDNEQFF. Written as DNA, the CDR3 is TGCAGCACCGGACTAGGGGACAATGAGCAGTTCTTC.

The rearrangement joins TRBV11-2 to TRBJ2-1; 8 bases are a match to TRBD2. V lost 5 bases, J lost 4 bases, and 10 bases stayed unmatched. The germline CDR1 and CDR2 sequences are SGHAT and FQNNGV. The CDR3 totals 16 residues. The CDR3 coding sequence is TGTGCCAGCAGCCAGGGAGCGGGAGTCGGGTACAATGAGCAGTTCTTC. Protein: CASSQGAGVGYNEQFF. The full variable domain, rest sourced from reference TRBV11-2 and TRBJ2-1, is EAGVAQSPRYKIIEKRQSVAFWCNPISGHATLYWYQQILGQGPKLLIQFQNNGVVDDSQLPKDRFSAERLKGVDSTLKIQPAKLEDSAVYLCASSQGAGVGYNEQFFGPGTRLTVL.

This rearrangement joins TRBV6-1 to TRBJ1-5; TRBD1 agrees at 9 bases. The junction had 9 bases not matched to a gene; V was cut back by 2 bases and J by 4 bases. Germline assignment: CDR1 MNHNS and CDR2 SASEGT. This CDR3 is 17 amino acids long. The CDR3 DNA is TGTGCCAGCAGTGAAACGAGGGGACAGGGTGTAAATCAGCCCCAGCATTTT. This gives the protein CASSETRGQGVNQPQHF.

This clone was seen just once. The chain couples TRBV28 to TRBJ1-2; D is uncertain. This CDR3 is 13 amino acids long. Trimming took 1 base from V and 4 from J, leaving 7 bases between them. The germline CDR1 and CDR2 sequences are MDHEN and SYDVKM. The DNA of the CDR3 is TGTGCCAGCAGTTTATACAGCTCCTATGGCTACACCTTC. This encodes CASSLYSSYGYTF.

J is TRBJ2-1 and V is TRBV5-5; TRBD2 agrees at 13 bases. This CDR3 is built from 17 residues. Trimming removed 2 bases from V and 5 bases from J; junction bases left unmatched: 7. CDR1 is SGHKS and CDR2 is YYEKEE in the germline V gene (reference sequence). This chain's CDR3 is CASSFSWTSGSHNEQFF. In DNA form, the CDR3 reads TGTGCCAGCAGCTTTTCCTGGACTAGCGGGAGTCACAATGAGCAGTTCTTC.

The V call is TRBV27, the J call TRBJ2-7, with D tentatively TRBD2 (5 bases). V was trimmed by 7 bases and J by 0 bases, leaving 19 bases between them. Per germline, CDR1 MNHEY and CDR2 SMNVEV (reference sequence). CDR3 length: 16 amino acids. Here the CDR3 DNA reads TGTGCCAGCACTCCCCACCGGGCCGGAGGCTCCTACGAGCAGTACTTC. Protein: CASTPHRAGGSYEQYF.

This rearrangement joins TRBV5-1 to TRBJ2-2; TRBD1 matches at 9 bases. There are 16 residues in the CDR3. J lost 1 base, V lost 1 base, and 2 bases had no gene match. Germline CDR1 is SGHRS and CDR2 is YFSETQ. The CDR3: CASSLNRGRNTGELFF. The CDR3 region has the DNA TGCGCCAGCAGCTTGAACAGGGGGCGGAACACCGGGGAGCTGTTTTTT.

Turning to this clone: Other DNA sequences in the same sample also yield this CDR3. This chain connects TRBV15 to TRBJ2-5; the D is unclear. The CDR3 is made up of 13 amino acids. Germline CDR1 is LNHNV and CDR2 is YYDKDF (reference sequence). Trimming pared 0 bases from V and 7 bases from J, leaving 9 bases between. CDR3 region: CATSRDRVGTQYF. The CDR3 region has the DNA TGTGCCACCAGCAGAGATAGAGTGGGGACCCAGTACTTC. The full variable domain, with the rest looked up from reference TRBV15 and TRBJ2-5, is DAMVIQNPRYQVTQFGKPVTLSCSQTLNHNVMYWYQQKSSQAPKLLFHYYDKDFNNEADTPDNFQSRRPNTSFCFLDIRSPGLGDTAMYLCATSRDRVGTQYFGPGTRLLVL.

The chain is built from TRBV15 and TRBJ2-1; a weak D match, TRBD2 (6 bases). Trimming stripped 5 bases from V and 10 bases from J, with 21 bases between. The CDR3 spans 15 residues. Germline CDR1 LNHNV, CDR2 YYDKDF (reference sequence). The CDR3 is CATSGGAGAIREQFF. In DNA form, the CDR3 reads TGTGCCACCAGCGGAGGGGCAGGAGCAATCCGGGAGCAGTTCTTC.

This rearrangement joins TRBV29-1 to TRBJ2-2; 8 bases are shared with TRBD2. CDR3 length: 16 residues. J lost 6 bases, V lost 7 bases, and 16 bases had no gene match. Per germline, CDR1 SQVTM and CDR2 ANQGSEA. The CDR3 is CSASVGSGTSAGELFF. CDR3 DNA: TGCAGCGCTAGCGTTGGTAGCGGGACCTCCGCCGGGGAGCTGTTTTTT.

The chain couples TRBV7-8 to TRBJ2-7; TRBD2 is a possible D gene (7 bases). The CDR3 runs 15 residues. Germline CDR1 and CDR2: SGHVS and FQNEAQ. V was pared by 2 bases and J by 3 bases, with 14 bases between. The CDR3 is CASSLSQRGGYEQYF. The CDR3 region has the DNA TGTGCCAGCAGCTTATCGCAGAGGGGGGGCTACGAGCAGTACTTC.

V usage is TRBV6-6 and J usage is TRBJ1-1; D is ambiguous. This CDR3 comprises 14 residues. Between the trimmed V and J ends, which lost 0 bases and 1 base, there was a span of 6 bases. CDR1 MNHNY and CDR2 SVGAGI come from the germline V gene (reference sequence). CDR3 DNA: TGTGCCAGCAGTTACTCCTGGACGAACACTGAAGCTTTCTTT. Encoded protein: CASSYSWTNTEAFF.

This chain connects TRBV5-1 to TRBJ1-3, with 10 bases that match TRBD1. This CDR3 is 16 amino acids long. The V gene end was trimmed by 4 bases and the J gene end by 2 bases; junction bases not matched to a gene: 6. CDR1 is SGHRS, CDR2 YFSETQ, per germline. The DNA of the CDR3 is TGCGCCAGCAGCGCGGGACAGGGGAGGGCTGGAAACACCATATATTTT. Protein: CASSAGQGRAGNTIYF.

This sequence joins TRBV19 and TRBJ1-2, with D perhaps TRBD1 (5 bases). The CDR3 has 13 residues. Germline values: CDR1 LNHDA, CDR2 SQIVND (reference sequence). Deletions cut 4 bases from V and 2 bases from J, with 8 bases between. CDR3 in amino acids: CASSKRQNYGYTF. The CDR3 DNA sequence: TGTGCCAGTAGTAAGAGACAGAACTATGGCTACACCTTC.

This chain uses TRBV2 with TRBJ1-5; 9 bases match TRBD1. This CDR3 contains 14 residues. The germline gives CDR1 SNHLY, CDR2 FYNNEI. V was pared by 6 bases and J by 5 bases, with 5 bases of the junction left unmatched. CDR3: CASSDGTGYQPQHF. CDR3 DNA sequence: TGTGCCAGCAGCGACGGGACAGGGTATCAGCCCCAGCATTTT.

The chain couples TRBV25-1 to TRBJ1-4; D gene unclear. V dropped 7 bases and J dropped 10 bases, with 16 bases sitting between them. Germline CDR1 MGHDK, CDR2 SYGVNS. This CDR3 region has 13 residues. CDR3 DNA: TGTGCCAGCATGGTCACCCCAGGAGGAAAACTGTTTTTT. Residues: CASMVTPGGKLFF.

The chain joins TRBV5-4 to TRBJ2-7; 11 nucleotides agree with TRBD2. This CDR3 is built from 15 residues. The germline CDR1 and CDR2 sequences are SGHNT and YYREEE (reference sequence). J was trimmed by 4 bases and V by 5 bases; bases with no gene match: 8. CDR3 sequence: CASRYGTSGNYEQYF. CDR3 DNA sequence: TGTGCCAGCAGGTATGGGACTAGCGGAAATTACGAGCAGTACTTC.

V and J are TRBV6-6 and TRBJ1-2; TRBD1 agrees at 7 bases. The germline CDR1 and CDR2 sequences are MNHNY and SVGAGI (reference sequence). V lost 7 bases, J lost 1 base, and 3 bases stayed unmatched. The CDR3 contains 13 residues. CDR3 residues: CASTYRGNYGYTF. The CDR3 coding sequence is TGTGCCAGCACCTACAGGGGTAACTATGGCTACACCTTC.

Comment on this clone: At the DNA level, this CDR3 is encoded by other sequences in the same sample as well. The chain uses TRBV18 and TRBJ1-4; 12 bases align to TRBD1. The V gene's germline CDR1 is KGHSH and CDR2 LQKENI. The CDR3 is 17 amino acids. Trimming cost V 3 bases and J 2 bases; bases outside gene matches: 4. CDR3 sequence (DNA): TGTGCCAGCTCACCTCCGGGACAGGGGGCGACTAATGAAAAACTGTTTTTT. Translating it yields CASSPPGQGATNEKLFF.